Listed below are T cell receptor beta chains from one sample, sequenced in a study of graft-versus-host responses after intestinal transplantation. No antigen has been assigned to these receptors. The table came from immunoSEQ multiplex PCR; TCRdb's copy has only in-frame clones and leaves some out. The sample holds roughly 130,000 clones, about nine tenths seen once. Sequencing used unstimulated CD4+ T cells sorted from spleen or lymph node cells, obtained before intestinal transplant. Source of these receptors: a human donor who received an intestinal transplant. CDR3s include the opening cysteine and the closing phenylalanine or tryptophan. D genes are given only for firm matches. Clone size is given for some rows only: seen once, a few or many times, or a class if the clone is expanded.

J: TRBJ2-1; D: TRBD2; size: .; V: TRBV29-1; DNA: TGCAGCGTTGGCGGGAGGGGGTGGATCGATGAGCAGTTCTTC; CDR3: CSVGGRGWIDEQFF
J: TRBJ1-2; D: .; size: once; V: TRBV10-3; DNA: TGTGCCATCACCCGGGGCGGAGAGGAGGGCTACACCTTC; CDR3: CAITRGGEEGYTF
J: TRBJ1-5; D: .; size: .; V: TRBV6-1; DNA: TGTGCCAGCAGCCCGACCAGGAGCAATCAGCCCCAGCATTTT; CDR3: CASSPTRSNQPQHF
J: TRBJ1-4; D: .; size: once; V: TRBV2; DNA: TGTGCCAGCAGTGAAGTCCAACGAACTAATGAAAAACTGTTTTTT; CDR3: CASSEVQRTNEKLFF
J: TRBJ2-1; D: .; size: .; V: TRBV9; DNA: TGTGCCAGCAGCGTAACTCTCGGGTACAATGAGCAGTTCTTC; CDR3: CASSVTLGYNEQFF
J: TRBJ2-1; D: TRBD2; size: .; V: TRBV28; DNA: TGTGCCAGCAGGATCAGACTAGCGGGGGAGATTGTAGAGCAGTTCTTC; CDR3: CASRIRLAGEIVEQFF
J: TRBJ1-4; D: .; size: .; V: TRBV7-8; DNA: TGTGCCAGCAGCCTTATGGGATTGTCAACCTCAGGGGAAAAACTGTTTTTT; CDR3: CASSLMGLSTSGEKLFF
J: TRBJ2-7; D: TRBD1; size: .; V: TRBV5-1; DNA: TGCGCCAGCAGCACGGGACAGGGGGCCTACGAGCAGTACTTC; CDR3: CASSTGQGAYEQYF
J: TRBJ2-1; D: .; size: .; V: TRBV7-9; DNA: TGTGCCAGCAGCCCACGAAAAGGGGGAAACCATGAGCAGTTCTTC; CDR3: CASSPRKGGNHEQFF
J: TRBJ2-5; D: TRBD2; size: .; V: TRBV11-2; DNA: TGTGCCAGCAGCTTAACGACTAGCGTAGAAGTGGAGACCCAGTACTTC; CDR3: CASSLTTSVEVETQYF
J: TRBJ1-2; D: .; size: .; V: TRBV6-5; DNA: TGTGCCAGCAGCGCGGAAGGTCTGACTAACTATGGCTACACCTTC; CDR3: CASSAEGLTNYGYTF
J: TRBJ2-1; D: .; size: .; V: TRBV7-2; DNA: TGTGCCAGCAGCTTTTATTTTACAGCGGCAATTAATATTGAGCAGTTCTTC; CDR3: CASSFYFTAAINIEQFF
J: TRBJ2-5; D: .; size: .; V: TRBV18; DNA: TGTGCCAGCTCACCCCCTGACAGGAGAGAGACCCAGTACTTC; CDR3: CASSPPDRRETQYF
J: TRBJ1-4; D: TRBD1; size: .; V: TRBV19; DNA: TGTGCCAGTAGCCCTCCGACAGGGAGAAATGAAAAACTGTTTTTT; CDR3: CASSPPTGRNEKLFF
J: TRBJ2-1; D: TRBD2; size: .; V: TRBV9; DNA: TGTGCCAGCAGCGTAGCTACTTCTGGGGGAGGGCAGGGCTCCTACAATGAGCAGTTCTTC; CDR3: CASSVATSGGGQGSYNEQFF
J: TRBJ2-1; D: TRBD2; size: .; V: TRBV11-2; DNA: TGTGCCAGCAGCTTACTCACCGGGACTAGCGGTTACAATGAGCAGTTCTTC; CDR3: CASSLLTGTSGYNEQFF
J: TRBJ2-5; D: TRBD2; size: .; V: TRBV5-1; DNA: TGCGCCAGCAGCTTGCTGGCTAGCGGGGCCCAAGAGACCCAGTACTTC; CDR3: CASSLLASGAQETQYF
J: TRBJ2-1; D: TRBD1; size: .; V: TRBV7-6; DNA: TGTGCCAGCAGCTTAAGGGACAGGGGGCGCTCGGATGAGCAGTTCTTC; CDR3: CASSLRDRGRSDEQFF
J: TRBJ2-7; D: .; size: .; V: TRBV7-9; DNA: TGTGCCAGCAGCTCTAGCGACCATTACGAGCAGTACTTC; CDR3: CASSSSDHYEQYF
J: TRBJ1-2; D: .; size: .; V: TRBV9; DNA: TGTGCCAGTGGGACGGAGGTAGGGGGCTACACCTTC; CDR3: CASGTEVGGYTF
J: TRBJ1-4; D: .; size: .; V: TRBV7-9; DNA: TGTGCCAGCAGCTTATCGGTTGCAACTAATGAAAAACTGTTTTTT; CDR3: CASSLSVATNEKLFF
J: TRBJ2-1; D: .; size: .; V: TRBV4-1; DNA: TGCGCCAGCAGCCAAGATGGGGCTAGGCCAGTAAGGCAGTTCTTC; CDR3: CASSQDGARPVRQFF
J: TRBJ1-1; D: .; size: .; V: TRBV13; DNA: TGTGCCAGCAGCTTACGTAGGAGGGACACTGAAGCTTTCTTT; CDR3: CASSLRRRDTEAFF
J: TRBJ2-2; D: TRBD2; size: .; V: TRBV2; DNA: TGTGCCAGCAGTGTTCTACTAGCGGGAGAGGTTTCCGGGGAGCTGTTTTTT; CDR3: CASSVLLAGEVSGELFF
J: TRBJ2-3; D: TRBD2; size: .; V: TRBV7-3; DNA: TGTGCCAGCAGCTCGTTACCGTGGACTAGCGGGAGTATTCTAGCTGGGACAGATACGCAGTATTTT; CDR3: CASSSLPWTSGSILAGTDTQYF
J: TRBJ1-1; D: TRBD1; size: .; V: TRBV27; DNA: TGTGCCAGCAGCCTAACAGGGGCAGGCACTGAAGCTTTCTTT; CDR3: CASSLTGAGTEAFF
J: TRBJ1-6; D: TRBD1; size: .; V: TRBV6-6; DNA: TGTGCCAGCAGTTACTCTGGGACAGATAATTCACCCCTCCACTTT; CDR3: CASSYSGTDNSPLHF
J: TRBJ1-2; D: TRBD1; size: once; V: TRBV6-5; DNA: TGTGCCAGCAAAAAGGGGACAGGGGACTATGGCTACACCTTC; CDR3: CASKKGTGDYGYTF
J: TRBJ1-5; D: .; size: .; V: TRBV19; DNA: TGTGCCAGTAGTGGGGGCAGGGTTAAGGTCCAGCCCCAGCATTTT; CDR3: CASSGGRVKVQPQHF
J: TRBJ2-3; D: TRBD2; size: .; V: TRBV4-1; DNA: TGCGCCAGCAGCCAAGATTTAGCGGGGAGCCTCACAGATACGCAGTATTTT; CDR3: CASSQDLAGSLTDTQYF
J: TRBJ1-3; D: .; size: .; V: TRBV14; DNA: TGTGCCAGCAGCCAGGCGGGGATCCTAAACACCATATATTTT; CDR3: CASSQAGILNTIYF
J: TRBJ1-1; D: .; size: .; V: TRBV6-1; DNA: TGTGCCAGCAGTGAAGCTTTGGGAGACACTGAAGCTTTCTTT; CDR3: CASSEALGDTEAFF
J: TRBJ1-6; D: .; size: .; V: TRBV5-8; DNA: TGTGCCAGCAGCTTGGTCGTGAGAGGCTATTCACCCCTCCACTTT; CDR3: CASSLVVRGYSPLHF
J: TRBJ2-4; D: TRBD1; size: .; V: TRBV19; DNA: TGTGCCAGTAGTTCGATTTCCGGGACAGAGTTTATTCAGTACTTC; CDR3: CASSSISGTEFIQYF
J: TRBJ1-5; D: .; size: .; V: TRBV6-1; DNA: TGTGCCAGTTCGGGGAGAGAGCTAATTCAGCCCCAGCATTTT; CDR3: CASSGRELIQPQHF
J: TRBJ2-7; D: TRBD1; size: once; V: TRBV6-6; DNA: TGTGCCAGCAGACACGCCGGGACAGTCTCCTACGAGCAGTACTTC; CDR3: CASRHAGTVSYEQYF
J: TRBJ1-1; D: .; size: once; V: TRBV7-2; DNA: TGTGCCAGCAGCCTAGGAGGGGGGAGGAAAGCTTTCTTT; CDR3: CASSLGGGRKAFF
J: TRBJ2-7; D: TRBD1; size: .; V: TRBV19; DNA: TGTGCCAGTATGCGGGGACAGGGACTGGGCGAGCAGTACTTC; CDR3: CASMRGQGLGEQYF
J: TRBJ2-5; D: .; size: .; V: TRBV5-1; DNA: TGCGCCAGCAGCTTGACGGACCCCGCAGAGACCCAGTACTTC; CDR3: CASSLTDPAETQYF
J: TRBJ1-1; D: .; size: few; V: TRBV18; DNA: TGTGCCAGCTCACCTCACAGGGAAGTCGTGAACACTGAAGCTTTCTTT; CDR3: CASSPHREVVNTEAFF
J: TRBJ2-7; D: .; size: .; V: TRBV7-2; DNA: TGTGCCAGCAGCTTAGGCGGTATCGTTTCCTACGAGCAGTACTTC; CDR3: CASSLGGIVSYEQYF
J: TRBJ2-7; D: .; size: .; V: TRBV2; DNA: TGTGCCAGCAGTGTGAGGAACTACGAGCAGTACTTC; CDR3: CASSVRNYEQYF
J: TRBJ1-1; D: .; size: .; V: TRBV5-4; DNA: TGTGCCAGCAGCGTACAGGGATCCTCCACTGAAGCTTTCTTT; CDR3: CASSVQGSSTEAFF
J: TRBJ2-5; D: .; size: .; V: TRBV27; DNA: TGTGCCAGCAGCCGCCTTGGAGACTTCGAAGAGACCCAGTACTTC; CDR3: CASSRLGDFEETQYF
J: TRBJ2-2; D: .; size: .; V: TRBV10-3; DNA: TGTGCCATCAGCGCCGGGACGGGAGACACCGGGGAGCTGTTTTTT; CDR3: CAISAGTGDTGELFF
J: TRBJ2-1; D: .; size: .; V: TRBV19; DNA: TGTGCCAGTAGTACCCCGACCGGGAGCCGTAATGAGCAGTTCTTC; CDR3: CASSTPTGSRNEQFF
J: TRBJ1-2; D: .; size: .; V: TRBV28; DNA: TGTGCCAGCAAACTGGGTCGTGCAGGGGTGGGTGGCTACACCTTC; CDR3: CASKLGRAGVGGYTF
J: TRBJ2-2; D: TRBD2; size: .; V: TRBV19; DNA: TGTGCCAGTAGTATCCCCCCAAAAACTAGCGGGAGTATCCCGAACACCGGGGAGCTGTTTTTT; CDR3: CASSIPPKTSGSIPNTGELFF
J: TRBJ2-3; D: .; size: .; V: TRBV7-2; DNA: TGTGCCAGCAGCTTAGGACAGTTCACAGATACGCAGTATTTT; CDR3: CASSLGQFTDTQYF